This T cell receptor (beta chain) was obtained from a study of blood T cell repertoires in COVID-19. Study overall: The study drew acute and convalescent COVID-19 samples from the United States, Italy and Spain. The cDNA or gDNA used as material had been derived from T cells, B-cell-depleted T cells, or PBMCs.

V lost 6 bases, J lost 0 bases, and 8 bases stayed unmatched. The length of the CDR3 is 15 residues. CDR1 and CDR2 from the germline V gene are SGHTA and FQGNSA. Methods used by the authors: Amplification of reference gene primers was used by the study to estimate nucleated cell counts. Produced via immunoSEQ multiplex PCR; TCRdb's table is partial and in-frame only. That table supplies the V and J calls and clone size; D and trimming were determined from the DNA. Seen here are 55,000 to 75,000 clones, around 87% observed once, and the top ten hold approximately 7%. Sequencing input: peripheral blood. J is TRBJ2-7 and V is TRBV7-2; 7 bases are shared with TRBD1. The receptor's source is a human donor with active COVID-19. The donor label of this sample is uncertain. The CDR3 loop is CASRRSRDSSYEQYF. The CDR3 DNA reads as TGTGCCAGCAGACGGAGCCGGGACAGCTCCTACGAGCAGTACTTC.